These 30 T cell receptor beta chains originate from one sample sequenced in a study of blood T cell repertoires in COVID-19. Using immunoSEQ multiplex PCR, the repertoire was profiled, and TCRdb retains in-frame clones only, with some absent. This sample has tens of thousands of clones, with around 90% found just once. The sample taken for sequencing was peripheral blood. The origin of the receptors is a human donor in a cohort sampled during active COVID-19.

The rearrangement joins TRBV5-5 to TRBJ2-3, with D perhaps matching TRBD2 (5 bases). The CDR3 covers 18 residues. CDR1 SGHKS and CDR2 YYEKEE come from the germline V gene (reference sequence). Trimming shortened V by 4 bases and J by 0 bases, and 21 bases separated the two germline ends. The CDR3 region is CASSGYKRAKTSTDTQYF. The CDR3 nucleotides read TGTGCCAGCAGCGGATATAAGAGGGCGAAGACAAGCACAGATACGCAGTATTTT.

The chain carries TRBV28 and TRBJ1-5, with no clear D. V lost 5 bases, J lost 4 bases, and 3 bases lay in between. Germline-derived CDR1 and CDR2 are MDHEN and SYDVKM. This CDR3 is built from 11 residues. In nucleotides, the CDR3 is TGTGCCAGCAGTCCGAATCAGCCCCAGCATTTT. Its translation: CASSPNQPQHF.

The V and J genes are TRBV19 and TRBJ2-5, with TRBD1 as a possible D gene (6 bases). The V end lost 3 bases, the J end lost 5 bases, and 16 bases lay between the germline ends. The germline gives CDR1 LNHDA, CDR2 SQIVND (reference sequence). This CDR3 spans 15 amino acids. DNA of the CDR3: TGTGCCAGTAGTATGGGCAGGGGCCCAGGGGAGACCCAGTACTTC. Protein sequence: CASSMGRGPGETQYF.

The V gene is TRBV27, the J gene TRBJ2-1, with TRBD2 matching over 10 bases. CDR3 length equals 17 residues. V lost 5 bases and J lost 0; bases outside the gene matches: 7. Germline lookup yields CDR1 MNHEY and CDR2 SMNVEV (reference sequence). CDR3 sequence: CASSVTSGASSYNEQFF. In DNA form, the CDR3 reads TGTGCCAGCAGTGTCACTAGCGGGGCCAGCTCCTACAATGAGCAGTTCTTC.

The rearrangement uses TRBV18 and TRBJ1-3; D call uncertain. The germline V and J ends were trimmed by 2 bases and 1 base, with 3 bases remaining between them. CDR1 is KGHSH and CDR2 is LQKENI in the germline V gene. This CDR3 is 13 amino acids long. CDR3 protein: CASSPVSGNTIYF. DNA for the CDR3: TGTGCCAGCTCACCAGTATCTGGAAACACCATATATTTT.

The V call is TRBV30, the J call TRBJ1-1; D uncertain. The ends were cut back, 4 bases at V and 0 bases at J, with 6 bases in the middle. CDR3 length: 12 residues. The germline V gene encodes CDR1 GTSNPN and CDR2 SVGIG (reference sequence). The CDR3 region has the DNA TGTGCCTGGAATCGGGTGAACACTGAAGCTTTCTTT. It specifies CAWNRVNTEAFF.

This clone has just a few counts. This chain uses TRBV15 with TRBJ2-3; TRBD1 agrees at 12 bases. This CDR3 contains 16 residues. Germline CDR1 LNHNV, CDR2 YYDKDF (reference sequence). J lost 6 bases, V lost 5 bases, and 9 bases had no gene match. The CDR3 reads CATSEAPGQGADTQYF. CDR3 in DNA: TGTGCCACCAGCGAGGCGCCGGGACAGGGGGCCGATACGCAGTATTTT. Combining the CDR3 with reference TRBV15 and TRBJ2-3 gives the whole variable domain DAMVIQNPRYQVTQFGKPVTLSCSQTLNHNVMYWYQQKSSQAPKLLFHYYDKDFNNEADTPDNFQSRRPNTSFCFLDIRSPGLGDTAMYLCATSEAPGQGADTQYFGPGTRLTVL.

The genes are TRBV3-1 (or the pseudogene TRBV3-2) and TRBJ2-5; D not resolved. V was pared by 4 bases and J by 0 bases, with 3 bases between. Looked up from germline, CDR1 is LGHDT and CDR2 is YNNKEL (reference sequence). CDR3 length: 12 residues. The CDR3 nucleotides read TGTGCCAGCAGCCCCTACCAAGAGACCCAGTACTTC. Translation gives CASSPYQETQYF.

With regard to this clone: The conserved final phenylalanine or tryptophan is absent from the CDR3, which likely points to a read error. Because the CDR3's place on the DNA is in doubt, the DNA is left out and the CDR3 is given as listed by TCRdb. The V gene is TRBV6-2 or TRBV6-3, the J gene TRBJ1-2; the table gives TRBD1 as D, unverified against the DNA. The CDR3 spans 12 residues, counting both ends. Germline CDR1 MNHEY, CDR2 SVGEGT. The chain's CDR3 is CASSYPDSPRYL.

The chain carries TRBV5-4 and TRBJ2-7; D remains ambiguous. Germline V gene lookup returns CDR1 SGHNT and CDR2 YYREEE (reference sequence). The CDR3 is made up of 12 amino acids. Trimming stripped 0 bases from V and 2 bases from J, with 3 bases between. This CDR3 is CASSLDTYEQYF. In nucleotides, the CDR3 is TGTGCCAGCAGCTTGGATACCTACGAGCAGTACTTC.

This rearrangement joins TRBV18 to TRBJ2-3; tentative D call: TRBD2 (7 bases). The CDR3 has 17 amino acids. The germline V and J ends were trimmed by 3 bases and 3 bases, with 19 bases remaining between them. The germline V gene encodes CDR1 KGHSH and CDR2 LQKENI. CDR3 sequence (DNA): TGTGCCAGCTCACCGGGCGGGGGCCCCCTGGGGACAGATACGCAGTATTTT. This translates into CASSPGGGPLGTDTQYF.

The rearrangement uses TRBV30 and TRBJ2-7, with 7 nucleotides matching TRBD1. CDR1 and CDR2 (germline): GTSNPN, SVGIG (reference sequence). The length of the CDR3 is 13 residues. Germline trimming cut 1 base from V and 6 bases from J; bases unmatched to any gene: 6. Written as DNA, the CDR3 is TGTGCCTGGAGTGGGGCGACAGGGTCCGAGCAGTACTTC. Amino acids: CAWSGATGSEQYF.

The gene calls are TRBV5-1 and TRBJ2-7; no firm D call. Looked up from germline, CDR1 is SGHRS and CDR2 is YFSETQ. The V end lost 4 bases, the J end lost 1 base, and 12 bases lay between the germline ends. This CDR3 contains 14 residues. Here the CDR3 DNA reads TGCGCCAGCAGCCCTCTTGGCCATTCCTACGAGCAGTACTTC. It specifies CASSPLGHSYEQYF.

The chain uses TRBV7-2 and TRBJ2-4, with D uncertain. CDR1 and CDR2 from the germline V gene are SGHTA and FQGNSA. This CDR3 has 15 amino acids. The germline V and J ends were trimmed by 1 base and 0 bases, with 7 bases remaining between them. The CDR3 spells CASSLESVAKNIQYF. As DNA, the CDR3 is TGTGCCAGCAGCTTAGAGTCGGTAGCCAAAAACATTCAGTACTTC.

V gene TRBV7-6 combines with J gene TRBJ1-6; D gene uncertain. The CDR3 contains 15 residues. The V and J ends lost 4 bases and 0 bases respectively, with 7 bases between them. Germline V gene sequence: CDR1 SGHVS, CDR2 FNYEAQ. Here the CDR3 reads CASSSGGSYNSPLHF. The CDR3 nucleotides are TGTGCCAGCAGCTCCGGTGGCTCCTATAATTCACCCCTCCACTTT.

This chain joins TRBV14 and TRBJ1-1; no clear D. The CDR3 consists of 15 residues. V lost 0 bases, J lost 0 bases, and 8 bases lay in between. Per germline, CDR1 SGHDN and CDR2 FVKESK. In DNA form, the CDR3 reads TGTGCCAGCAGCCAAGATAACTTAATGAACACTGAAGCTTTCTTT. Its translation: CASSQDNLMNTEAFF. Full variable domain (missing parts from reference TRBV14 and TRBJ1-1): EAGVTQFPSHSVIEKGQTVTLRCDPISGHDNLYWYRRVMGKEIKFLLHFVKESKQDESGMPNNRFLAERTGGTYSTLKVQPAELEDSGVYFCASSQDNLMNTEAFFGQGTRLTVV.

This clone appeared once. The rearrangement joins TRBV19 to TRBJ2-1; perhaps TRBD1 as D (6 bases). The V and J ends lost 1 base and 0 bases respectively, with 16 bases between them. CDR3 length: 18 residues. The V gene's germline CDR1 is LNHDA and CDR2 SQIVND (reference sequence). The CDR3 DNA reads as TGTGCCAGTAGTATAGTAAGGGGGAAAGAGGTCTCCTACAATGAGCAGTTCTTC. It translates to CASSIVRGKEVSYNEQFF.

This sequence joins TRBV19 and TRBJ2-5, with 10 bases that match TRBD1. Germline values: CDR1 LNHDA, CDR2 SQIVND (reference sequence). The CDR3 length is 15 residues. The trim removed 6 bases at V and 4 bases at J, leaving 8 bases unmatched. CDR3 region: CASRTTGGMPETQYF. The CDR3 nucleotides read TGTGCCAGTAGAACGACAGGGGGCATGCCAGAGACCCAGTACTTC.

The rearrangement uses TRBV5-1 and TRBJ1-2; D call uncertain. CDR3 length equals 13 residues. Germline V gene lookup returns CDR1 SGHRS and CDR2 YFSETQ. V lost 1 base, J lost 2 bases, and 6 bases lay in between. CDR3 nucleotide sequence: TGCGCCAGCAGCTTGCGGAGAAACTATGGCTACACCTTC. This codes for CASSLRRNYGYTF.

The CDR3 region is CAISGLAASYNEQFF. Written as DNA, the CDR3 is TGTGCCATCAGTGGACTAGCGGCATCCTACAATGAGCAGTTCTTC. The genes are TRBV10-3 and TRBJ2-1; 9 nucleotides line up with TRBD2. The CDR3 sequence is 15 residues long. V was pared by 4 bases and J by 1 base, with 2 bases of the junction left unmatched. Germline V gene data show CDR1 as ENHRY and CDR2 as SYGVKD.

CDR3 in amino acids: CASSVTGGIDTEAFF. Here the CDR3 DNA reads TGTGCCAGCAGTGTGACAGGGGGAATCGACACTGAAGCTTTCTTT. The chain joins TRBV25-1 to TRBJ1-1; 9 bases match TRBD1. This CDR3 is built from 15 residues. Germline lookup yields CDR1 MGHDK and CDR2 SYGVNS. The J segment lost 3 bases and the V segment lost 4 bases, leaving 6 bases of the junction unmatched.

The CDR3 sequence: CASSKGAGSSTGELFF. The CDR3 nucleotides are TGCGCCAGCAGCAAAGGAGCGGGGTCGAGCACCGGGGAGCTGTTTTTT. This sequence joins TRBV5-1 and TRBJ2-2; 7 nucleotides agree with TRBD2. The ends lost 4 bases at V and 4 bases at J; junction bases unmatched: 10. The CDR3 has 16 amino acids. Germline CDR1 and CDR2: SGHRS and YFSETQ.

This sequence joins TRBV3-1 (or the pseudogene TRBV3-2) and TRBJ2-1, with 14 bases identical to TRBD2. The CDR3 spans 15 residues. CDR1 and CDR2 from the germline V gene are LGHDT and YNNKEL (reference sequence). V trimming: 6 bases; J trimming: 6 bases; junction bases outside the gene matches: 4. The CDR3 DNA sequence: TGTGCCAGCAGACCCGGACTAGCGGGAGGCAATGAGCAGTTCTTC. It translates to CASRPGLAGGNEQFF.

This rearrangement joins TRBV7-2 to TRBJ1-2, with TRBD1 identical over 7 bases. Germline V CDR1 and CDR2: SGHTA, FQGNSA. The CDR3 consists of 15 residues. V was pared by 3 bases and J by 1 base, with 5 bases of the junction left unmatched. In DNA form, the CDR3 reads TGTGCCAGCAGCTTGGGAGGACAGGATAACTATGGCTACACCTTC. Amino acid sequence: CASSLGGQDNYGYTF.

The rearrangement joins TRBV9 to TRBJ2-3, with 8 bases that match TRBD2. In germline, CDR1 is SGDLS, CDR2 YYNGEE. CDR3 length equals 19 residues. V shed 3 bases, J shed 2 bases, and the junction held 17 bases outside the gene matches. The CDR3 nucleotides are TGTGCCAGCAGCGCAGATCCGGGGGCTAGCGGGCGAGACACAGATACGCAGTATTTT. Protein sequence: CASSADPGASGRDTDTQYF. Combining the CDR3 with reference TRBV9 and TRBJ2-3 gives the whole variable domain DSGVTQTPKHLITATGQRVTLRCSPRSGDLSVYWYQQSLDQGLQFLIQYYNGEERAKGNILERFSAQQFPDLHSELNLSSLELGDSALYFCASSADPGASGRDTDTQYFGPGTRLTVL.

This sequence joins TRBV5-1 and TRBJ2-3; 10 nucleotides align to TRBD2. Trimming at V came to 4 bases and at J to 2 bases, leaving 4 bases not matched to a gene. The germline V gene encodes CDR1 SGHRS and CDR2 YFSETQ. The CDR3 spans 15 residues. The CDR3 DNA reads TGCGCCAGCAGCCCGGGACTAGCGAACACAGATACGCAGTATTTT. It is translated as CASSPGLANTDTQYF. Full variable domain (rest looked up from reference TRBV5-1 and TRBJ2-3): KAGVTQTPRYLIKTRGQQVTLSCSPISGHRSVSWYQQTPGQGLQFLFEYFSETQRNKGNFPGRFSGRQFSNSRSEMNVSTLELGDSALYLCASSPGLANTDTQYFGPGTRLTVL.

This sequence joins TRBV19 and TRBJ2-1; TRBD2 matches 13 bases. The CDR3 consists of 14 residues. Unmatched junction bases numbered 4, after V lost 6 bases and J lost 8 bases. Germline lookup yields CDR1 LNHDA and CDR2 SQIVND (reference sequence). CDR3 coding DNA: TGTGCCAGTAGACTAGCGGGGGGGCTGGATGAGCAGTTCTTC. Its protein is CASRLAGGLDEQFF.

The V gene is TRBV10-2, the J gene TRBJ1-1; 9 bases map to TRBD1. V was clipped by 4 bases and J by 6 bases; unmatched bases: 6. CDR3 size: 14 residues. Per the germline V gene, CDR1 is WSHSY and CDR2 is SAAADI. The CDR3 here is CASSVVQGAAEAFF. The CDR3 DNA reads as TGCGCCAGCAGTGTAGTACAGGGGGCAGCTGAAGCTTTCTTT.

The rearrangement links TRBV7-2 to TRBJ2-1, with 10 positions matching TRBD1. CDR1 SGHTA and CDR2 FQGNSA come from the germline V gene. The V and J ends lost 5 bases and 2 bases, in that order; junction bases with no gene match: 9. This CDR3 spans 17 amino acids. The CDR3 sequence is CASSLDPGTGAYNEQFF. CDR3 sequence (DNA): TGTGCCAGCAGCCTCGACCCCGGGACAGGGGCCTACAATGAGCAGTTCTTC.

V and J are TRBV15 and TRBJ1-3, with 7 positions matching TRBD1. With V trimmed by 1 base and J by 4 bases, 4 bases remained unmatched. CDR3 length equals 15 residues. Germline V CDR1 and CDR2: LNHNV, YYDKDF (reference sequence). CDR3 sequence (DNA): TGTGCCACCAGCAGAGGCCCGGGACAGGGAAACACCATATATTTT. It encodes CATSRGPGQGNTIYF.